A selection of T cell receptor beta chains follows, all from one sample in a study of cytomegalovirus exposure and HLA in healthy donors. The table came from immunoSEQ multiplex PCR; TCRdb's copy has only in-frame clones and leaves some out. The top ten clones hold approximately 1.2% of a sample with roughly 160,000 clones, about 77% of them seen once. Sequenced input: PBMCs. Receptors were obtained from a man aged 30 to 39 in good health and CMV-seronegative. The CDR3 runs from the conserved cysteine through the conserved F or W. A D gene is named only where the DNA matches it firmly. Clone size, where shown, is once, few, many, or a class for clones that have expanded.

J gene	clone size	V gene	D gene	CDR3 protein	CDR3 DNA
TRBJ2-2	-	TRBV7-3	-	CASSYGGLGGELFF	TGTGCCAGCAGCTATGGAGGGCTGGGCGGGGAGCTGTTTTTT
TRBJ1-2	-	TRBV11-2	-	CASSSTGNYGYTF	TGTGCCAGCAGCTCAACAGGGAACTATGGCTACACCTTC
TRBJ1-2	-	TRBV13	-	CASSLEGSGYTF	TGTGCCAGCAGCTTGGAGGGGAGTGGCTACACCTTC
TRBJ2-3	-	TRBV28	-	CASSLARSFTDTQYF	TGTGCCAGCAGTCTCGCGAGGAGCTTCACAGATACGCAGTATTTT
TRBJ2-7	few	TRBV5-4	-	CASSLRHYEQYF	TGTGCCAGCAGCCTGAGACACTACGAGCAGTACTTC
TRBJ2-7	-	TRBV27	-	CASSFSGPSSYEQYF	TGTGCCAGCAGTTTCTCAGGCCCGAGCTCCTACGAGCAGTACTTC
TRBJ1-5	-	TRBV28	TRBD1	CASSSGQGRGYQPQHF	TGTGCCAGCAGTTCGGGACAGGGTCGGGGATATCAGCCCCAGCATTTT
TRBJ1-2	-	TRBV5-6	-	CASSLAANYGYTF	TGTGCCAGCAGCTTGGCGGCTAACTATGGCTACACCTTC
TRBJ2-7	once	TRBV9	-	CASSVGTIPYEQYF	TGTGCCAGCAGCGTAGGGACTATCCCCTACGAGCAGTACTTC
TRBJ2-7	-	TRBV21-1	-	CASSTQGQGTYEQYF	TGTGCCAGCAGCACCCAAGGACAGGGAACCTACGAGCAGTACTTC
TRBJ2-7	-	TRBV29-1	TRBD1	CSVDLQGAREQYF	TGCAGCGTTGACTTACAGGGGGCTCGGGAGCAGTACTTC
TRBJ2-2	-	TRBV21-1	-	CASSNEALADTGELFF	TGTGCCAGCAGCAACGAGGCACTAGCGGACACCGGGGAGCTGTTTTTT
TRBJ1-3	-	TRBV4-2	TRBD1	CASSLETGSGNTIYF	TGTGCCAGCAGCCTAGAGACAGGGTCCGGAAACACCATATATTTT
TRBJ2-7	-	TRBV18	-	CASSPDRAYEQYF	TGTGCCAGCTCTCCGGACAGAGCCTACGAGCAGTACTTC
TRBJ1-5	-	TRBV27	-	CASSLSRGPLSNQPQHF	TGTGCCAGCAGTTTGTCCAGGGGACCTCTTAGCAATCAGCCCCAGCATTTT
TRBJ1-5	-	TRBV21-1	-	CASSKVETGNQPQHF	TGTGCCAGCAGCAAAGTGGAGACAGGGAATCAGCCCCAGCATTTT
TRBJ2-7	-	TRBV9	-	CASSVHSGSYEQYF	TGTGCCAGCAGCGTACACAGCGGCTCCTACGAGCAGTACTTC
TRBJ1-2	-	TRBV2	-	CASSGDSSVYGYTF	TGTGCCAGCAGCGGGGACTCCTCGGTCTATGGCTACACCTTC
TRBJ1-5	-	TRBV4-2	-	CASSPARKGNSNQPQHF	TGTGCCAGCAGCCCTGCCAGGAAAGGTAATAGCAATCAGCCCCAGCATTTT
TRBJ1-5	few	TRBV5-6	-	CASSVGRAQPQHF	TGTGCCAGCAGCGTGGGGCGGGCGCAGCCCCAGCATTTT
TRBJ2-2	-	TRBV4-2	TRBD2	CASSQDPAGAGTGELFF	TGTGCCAGCAGCCAAGATCCAGCGGGAGCGGGCACCGGGGAGCTGTTTTTT
TRBJ2-1	-	TRBV7-9	TRBD1	CASSLKDRAIF	TGTGCCAGCAGCTTAAAGGACAGGGCCATCTTC
TRBJ2-7	-	TRBV6-5	-	CASSKFRDYEQYF	TGTGCCAGCAGTAAATTCAGGGATTACGAGCAGTACTTC
TRBJ2-7	-	TRBV15	-	CATSRDLGMGQSYEQYF	-
TRBJ2-5	once	TRBV13	-	CASSLLGLQETQYF	TGTGCCAGCAGCTTACTGGGACTCCAAGAGACCCAGTACTTC
TRBJ2-2	-	TRBV11-3	TRBD2	CASSLMIAGGPGDTGELFF	TGTGCCAGCAGCTTAATGATAGCGGGGGGGCCAGGAGACACCGGGGAGCTGTTTTTT
TRBJ1-3	-	TRBV30	TRBD1	CAWSAGQGAGNTIYF	TGTGCCTGGAGCGCGGGACAGGGGGCTGGAAACACCATATATTTT
TRBJ2-2	-	TRBV5-6	-	CASSLQGTGTGELFF	TGTGCCAGCAGCCTCCAGGGGACCGGGACCGGGGAGCTGTTTTTT
TRBJ2-1	few	TRBV11-3	TRBD1	CASSSDRVDEQFF	TGTGCCAGCAGTTCCGACAGGGTAGATGAGCAGTTCTTC
TRBJ2-1	-	TRBV11-3	TRBD2	CASSHNSGSYNEQFF	TGTGCCAGCAGCCATAATAGCGGGAGCTACAATGAGCAGTTCTTC
TRBJ2-7	few	TRBV28	TRBD2	CASRASGAYEQYF	TGTGCCAGCAGGGCTAGCGGGGCCTACGAGCAGTACTTC
TRBJ2-7	-	TRBV4-1	-	CASSQDSSFLYEQYF	TGCGCCAGCAGCCAAGACTCTAGCTTCCTGTACGAGCAGTACTTC
TRBJ2-1	-	TRBV11-2	-	CASSSSARSYNEQFF	TGTGCCAGCAGCTCCTCCGCGCGCTCCTACAATGAGCAGTTCTTC
TRBJ2-1	-	TRBV7-3	TRBD2	CASSLSLADYNEQFF	TGTGCCAGCAGCTTAAGTCTAGCGGACTACAATGAGCAGTTCTTC
TRBJ1-1	-	TRBV7-9	TRBD1	CASSLTGIITEAFF	TGTGCCAGCAGCTTGACAGGGATTATCACTGAAGCTTTCTTT
TRBJ2-7	-	TRBV2	-	CAKKSQTATYEQYF	TGTGCCAAAAAATCGCAAACAGCCACCTACGAGCAGTACTTC
TRBJ2-3	-	TRBV5-1	-	CASRGLAVTDTQYF	TGCGCCAGCAGAGGTTTGGCGGTCACAGATACGCAGTATTTT
TRBJ2-7	-	TRBV27	TRBD1	CASSPGQGTYEQYF	TGTGCCAGCAGCCCGGGACAGGGGACCTACGAGCAGTACTTC
TRBJ1-4	-	TRBV11-1	TRBD1	CASSSPQDRGKVFF	TGTGCCAGCAGCTCGCCTCAAGACAGGGGGAAGGTGTTTTTT
TRBJ2-2	-	TRBV19	TRBD1	CASSNTGETGELFF	TGTGCCAGTAGTAATACAGGGGAAACCGGGGAGCTGTTTTTT
TRBJ2-5	-	TRBV5-1	-	CASSPGGGQQTQYF	TGCGCCAGCTCTCCTGGCGGCGGACAGCAGACCCAGTACTTC
TRBJ1-6	-	TRBV5-1	TRBD1	CASSLQGTTFSPLHF	TGCGCCAGCAGCTTACAGGGGACGACCTTCTCACCCCTCCACTTT
TRBJ2-5	-	TRBV4-2	-	CASSQGQDLQETQYF	TGTGCCAGCAGCCAAGGACAGGACCTCCAAGAGACCCAGTACTTC